This T cell receptor (beta chain) emerged from a study of cytomegalovirus exposure and HLA in healthy donors (TCRdb year 2017). Regarding the research as a whole: The 666 repertoires of the first cohort and the roughly 120 validation repertoires were produced on the same platform, according to a later analysis. To predict cytomegalovirus infection status, the study brought together high-throughput TCR immunosequencing, statistical association of individual TCRs with disease status, and machine learning. A separate validation cohort of 100 to 150 different subjects was used in addition to the 666-subject first cohort. The study aimed to test whether cataloging public T cell receptors could reveal signatures of past pathogen exposure.

The V end loses 5 bases and the J end loses 8 bases, and a stretch of 15 bases separates them. According to the germline V gene (reference sequence), CDR1 reads PRHDT and CDR2 reads FYEKMQ. From its cysteine to its phenylalanine, the CDR3 spans 14 amino acids. Just the 42-base CDR3 DNA is kept, in frame starting at base 1. The library relied on the immunoSEQ multiplex PCR assay. Per the source publication's procedure: A statistical classification framework was developed to diagnose cytomegalovirus status using the catalog of TCR beta chain sequences. This immuneACCESS table, as held by TCRdb, lists in-frame sequences with V and J called but not all clones. Of the missing ones, under half trace to an unresolved V gene in checked studies; the others have no known cause. That table furnishes V, J and clone size, whereas the DNA furnished D and trimming. This sample holds about 130,000 clones; about nine tenths were observed only once. The ten largest account for 2% to 2.5% of the sample.

Separate from the roughly 630-subject first cohort, the validation cohort of 90 to 150 subjects was the group to which the donors belonged. For this clone: Its cognate antigen has yet to be identified. Within one base of it there is no much larger clone, and no base qualities were kept.

What the authors observed across the whole study: The authors suggested that the approach could potentially be extended to other disease states and immunological phenotypes. In both the original and validation cohorts, the classifier was reported to diagnose cytomegalovirus status with high specificity and sensitivity. A later analysis found that TCRs clustered in the first cohort also tended to co-occur in the 95 to 150 validation repertoires, with more than 90% of cluster scores above 0. In the study, roughly 160 TCR beta chains were listed as associated with cytomegalovirus. While some public TCRs were present in many individuals, most TCR sequences turned up only very rarely across donors. In vitro tests confirmed that a few of the cytomegalovirus-associated TCR beta chains recognize cytomegalovirus antigens. The validation cohort had no HLA typing available for a later analysis, so co-occurrence within that cohort was assessed over all 120 or so repertoires.

The V gene is TRBV13 and the J gene is TRBJ1-4, with the D gene too uncertain to name. Sequencing was carried out using PBMCs. The sequence came from a woman aged 18-29 years in good health and CMV-seronegative. The CDR3 protein sequence reads: CASSQSSRGEKLFF. At the DNA level, the sequence is TGTGCCAGCAGCCAATCCTCCCGCGGGGAAAAACTGTTTTTT.